This is a list of T cell receptor beta chains from one sample in a study of T-cell reconstitution after alpha-beta-depleted transplantation in children. TCRdb analysed the PCR reads with MiXCR anew, one entry per CDR3 protein. This sample has around 440,000 distinct CDR3 sequences, with about 10% found just once. This specimen consisted of PBMCs, obtained before TCRalphabeta/CD19-depleted stem cell transplant. The receptors were sampled from a child aged 2-15 years with inherited bone marrow failure, due to receive a stem cell transplant. Each CDR3 is given with its conserved first and last residue. A D gene is named only where the DNA matches it firmly. Clone size is stated in some rows and not others, as once, few, many or a class when expanded.

V gene	J gene	clone size	D gene	CDR3 DNA	CDR3 protein
TRBV7-9	TRBJ1-4	many	.	TGTGCCAGCAGCTTAGTGGGGCCTGATGAAAAACTGTTTTTT	CASSLVGPDEKLFF
TRBV27	TRBJ2-7	few	TRBD1	TGTGCCAGCAGTTTCGGCAGGGGGCCCTCCTACGAGCAGTACTTC	CASSFGRGPSYEQYF
TRBV20-1	TRBJ2-7	.	.	TGCAGTGCTAGAGAGACGGGAGATTTCGGCGAGCAGTACTTC	CSARETGDFGEQYF
TRBV18	TRBJ2-3	many	TRBD2	TGTGCCAGCTCACCACCGGGGAGGGCTGGAGATACGCAGTATTTT	CASSPPGRAGDTQYF
TRBV4-1	TRBJ1-5	many	TRBD1	TGCGCCAGCAGCCACGACAGGGCCAATCAGCCCCAGCATTTT	CASSHDRANQPQHF
TRBV20-1	TRBJ2-7	many	.	TGCAGTGCGTCTACGGACCTCTCCTACGAGCAGTACTTC	CSASTDLSYEQYF
TRBV29-1	TRBJ2-2	many	TRBD2	TGCAGCGTCAGACTAGCGGGAGAATTCGCGAACACCGGGGAGCTGTTTTTT	CSVRLAGEFANTGELFF
TRBV4-1	TRBJ2-7	few	.	TGCGCCAGCAGCCAAGGGCGGTTCACCTACGAGCAGTACTTC	CASSQGRFTYEQYF
TRBV7-9	TRBJ2-7	.	TRBD2	TGTGCCAGCGATACTAGCGGGAGCTACGAGCAGTACTTC	CASDTSGSYEQYF
TRBV7-2	TRBJ2-5	once	.	TGTGCCAGCAGCGGAGTGGCGGGGGCCCCTACGGTAGAGACCCAGTACTTC	CASSGVAGAPTVETQYF
TRBV6-5	TRBJ1-1	few	.	TGTGCCAGCAGTTACTCGAAGGCAGCCCCGGGCGACACTGAAGCTTTCTTT	CASSYSKAAPGDTEAFF
TRBV29-1	TRBJ2-5	many	.	TGCAGCTGGGGGCTCCTCGAGACCCAGTACTTC	CSWGLLETQYF
TRBV6-5	TRBJ2-1	.	.	TGTGCCAGCAGTTACGGGCGACAGGATTTTGGTCACAATGAGCAGTTCTTC	CASSYGRQDFGHNEQFF
TRBV5-1	TRBJ2-2	.	.	TGCGCCAGCAGCTTAATTGGTGGACTGGCTTCCACCGGGGACCTGTTTTTT	CASSLIGGLASTGDLFF
TRBV25-1	TRBJ2-3	many	TRBD2	TGTGCCAGCAGTGCAGGACTAGCGGGAGCGACAGATACGCAGTATTTT	CASSAGLAGATDTQYF
TRBV6-2/TRBV6-3	TRBJ2-7	few	TRBD2	TGTGCCAGCAGTTACTCGAGCGGGAGGGTCAACGAGCAGTACTTC	CASSYSSGRVNEQYF
TRBV4-1	TRBJ2-2	.	.	TGCGCCAGCAGACAGGGGAGGGCCGGGGAGCTGTTTTTT	CASRQGRAGELFF
TRBV5-1	TRBJ2-7	many	TRBD2	TGCGCCAGCAGCTTATACATAGCGGGAGTCGGGCAGTACTTC	CASSLYIAGVGQYF
TRBV28	TRBJ2-1	many	.	TGTGCCAGCACTCCTAGTGGGAGTCGGTACAATGAGCAGTTCTTC	CASTPSGSRYNEQFF
TRBV24-1	TRBJ2-2	many	.	TGTGCCACCAGGGACGGTCGGGAGCTGTTTTTT	CATRDGRELFF
TRBV20-1	TRBJ2-3	many	.	TGCAGTGCTAGTTGGGGTCGGGGCACAGATACGCAGTATTTT	CSASWGRGTDTQYF
TRBV29-1	TRBJ1-1	many	.	TGCAGCGTTGAGGTCGACGGTGGAATGGAAGCTTTCTTT	CSVEVDGGMEAFF
TRBV15	TRBJ2-1	many	.	TGTGCCACCAGCAGCATTCGGGAAAACAATGAGCAGTTCTTC	CATSSIRENNEQFF
TRBV29-1	TRBJ2-4	many	.	TGCAGCGTTGACTGGACGAGGGACATTCAGTACTTC	CSVDWTRDIQYF
TRBV20-1	TRBJ2-4	many	.	TGCAGTGCCAGACCGGGATCTATTCAGTACTTC	CSARPGSIQYF
TRBV7-2	TRBJ2-2	many	.	TGTGCCAGCAGCTTAGCGCGGGTCGGGGAGCTGTTTTTT	CASSLARVGELFF
TRBV4-3	TRBJ2-3	.	TRBD2	TGCGCCAGCAGCCAAGAATTGGGAGCGGGAGGGACAGATACGCAGTATTTT	CASSQELGAGGTDTQYF